The next 28 T cell receptor beta chains were all read from a single sample in a study of cytomegalovirus exposure and HLA in healthy donors. PCR involved 60 Vbeta and 13 Jbeta primers. Profiled with immunoSEQ multiplex PCR; TCRdb holds only in-frame clones, not every one. Of 130,000 or so clones detected, 75% appear once; the ten largest clones hold about 3%. Sequencing input: PBMCs. The receptors were gathered from a man aged 40-55 years in good health and CMV-seronegative.

The V gene is TRBV4-1, the J gene TRBJ1-2, with 7 bases that match TRBD1. V was pared by 4 bases and J by 4 bases, with 12 bases of the junction left unmatched. The length of the CDR3 is 16 residues. Per germline, CDR1 MGHRA and CDR2 YSYEKL. Here the CDR3 reads CASSRQREPGGYGYTF. The CDR3 DNA sequence: TGCGCCAGCAGCCGTCAAAGAGAACCAGGGGGCTATGGCTACACCTTC.

The genes are TRBV19 and TRBJ1-1; D is possibly TRBD1 (6 bases). The CDR3 is 14 amino acids. Trimming stripped 5 bases from V and 6 bases from J, with 16 bases between. Per the germline V gene, CDR1 is LNHDA and CDR2 is SQIVND (reference sequence). The CDR3 DNA is TGTGCCAGTAGTGGCCACAGGGTCCGGGCTGAAGCTTTCTTT. Encoded protein: CASSGHRVRAEAFF. Together with reference TRBV19 and TRBJ1-1, the CDR3 gives the full variable domain: DGGITQSPKYLFRKEGQNVTLSCEQNLNHDAMYWYRQDPGQGLRLIYYSQIVNDFQKGDIAEGYSVSREKKESFPLTVTSAQKNPTAFYLCASSGHRVRAEAFFGQGTRLTVV.

In its sample, this clone was seen a few times. This chain connects TRBV7-2 to TRBJ1-4; D possibly corresponds to TRBD1 (5 bases). Germline CDR1 and CDR2: SGHTA and FQGNSA. V was trimmed by 5 bases and J by 8 bases, leaving 18 bases between them. This CDR3 region has 15 residues. In nucleotides, the CDR3 is TGTGCCAGCAGCGCGTGGGGCGGGGTAGGGGAAAAACTGTTTTTT. This encodes CASSAWGGVGEKLFF. The full variable domain, completed using reference TRBV7-2 and TRBJ1-4, is GAGVSQSPSNKVTEKGKDVELRCDPISGHTALYWYRQSLGQGLEFLIYFQGNSAPDKSGLPSDRFSAERTGGSVSTLTIQRTQQEDSAVYLCASSAWGGVGEKLFFGSGTQLSVL.

This sequence joins TRBV7-9 and TRBJ1-1; 7 positions match TRBD1. V shed 3 bases and J 1 base; nucleotides not matched to a gene: 5. The CDR3 consists of 15 residues. CDR1 and CDR2 from the germline V gene are SEHNR and FQNEAQ (reference sequence). The CDR3 is CASSFTTGANTEAFF. Here the CDR3 DNA reads TGTGCCAGCAGCTTCACAACAGGGGCGAACACTGAAGCTTTCTTT. Full variable domain (outside the CDR3, taken from reference TRBV7-9 and TRBJ1-1): DTGVSQNPRHKITKRGQNVTFRCDPISEHNRLYWYRQTLGQGPEFLTYFQNEAQLEKSRLLSDRFSAERPKGSFSTLEIQRTEQGDSAMYLCASSFTTGANTEAFFGQGTRLTVV.

In this sample, this clone turned up once. The chain employs TRBV5-8 and TRBJ1-5; weak D call: TRBD1 (6 bases). The CDR3 is 14 amino acids. V was clipped by 5 bases and J by 6 bases, with 15 bases between them. Germline CDR1 reads SGHTS; CDR2 reads YDEGEE. The CDR3 loop is CASRKRTGRQPQHF. The CDR3 bases are TGTGCCAGCAGAAAAAGAACAGGGCGTCAGCCCCAGCATTTT.

The chain couples TRBV5-1 to TRBJ1-1; possible D gene TRBD1, 6 bases. The ends were cut back, 5 bases at V and 0 bases at J, with 14 bases in the middle. Germline loops: CDR1 SGHRS, CDR2 YFSETQ. This CDR3 is 15 amino acids long. The CDR3 DNA reads as TGCGCCAGCAGGGACAGAGGTTTCATGAACACTGAAGCTTTCTTT. This sequence encodes CASRDRGFMNTEAFF.

This rearrangement joins TRBV19 to TRBJ1-5; D is ambiguous. Trimming left V 3 bases short and J 0 bases short, with 9 bases between. The CDR3 is made up of 15 amino acids. CDR1 is LNHDA and CDR2 is SQIVND in the germline V gene (reference sequence). In DNA, the CDR3 is TGTGCCAGTAGTATGCGGCAGCATAGCAATCAGCCCCAGCATTTT. Its protein is CASSMRQHSNQPQHF. Complete variable domain (other parts from reference TRBV19 and TRBJ1-5): DGGITQSPKYLFRKEGQNVTLSCEQNLNHDAMYWYRQDPGQGLRLIYYSQIVNDFQKGDIAEGYSVSREKKESFPLTVTSAQKNPTAFYLCASSMRQHSNQPQHFGDGTRLSIL.

The rearrangement uses TRBV11-3 and TRBJ2-7; TRBD1 aligns across 9 bases. The germline V gene encodes CDR1 SGHNT and CDR2 YENEEA. The CDR3 is 16 amino acids. The junction had 12 bases not matched to a gene; V was cut back by 4 bases and J by 5 bases. The CDR3 is CASSSDADRGKDEQYF. The CDR3 DNA reads TGTGCCAGCAGCTCAGACGCGGACAGGGGAAAGGACGAGCAGTACTTC.

This sequence joins TRBV19 and TRBJ2-1; 7 bases line up with TRBD1. CDR3 length equals 18 residues. The junction had 9 bases not matched to a gene; V was cut back by 1 base and J by 0 bases. Germline V gene data show CDR1 as LNHDA and CDR2 as SQIVND (reference sequence). CDR3 in DNA: TGTGCCAGTAGTATAGGTACAGGGGACAGCCGCTCCTACAATGAGCAGTTCTTC. Residues: CASSIGTGDSRSYNEQFF.

The chain joins TRBV7-9 to TRBJ1-4, with 7 bases matching TRBD1. There are 16 residues in the CDR3. The V and J ends lost 5 bases and 5 bases, in that order; junction bases with no gene match: 11. The germline CDR1 and CDR2 sequences are SEHNR and FQNEAQ (reference sequence). CDR3 DNA: TGTGCCAGCAGCGACCGTGAGGGACAGAGGAATGAAAAACTGTTTTTT. This encodes CASSDREGQRNEKLFF.

The chain has TRBV5-1 and TRBJ1-4, with a possible D match to TRBD1 (5 bases). The CDR3 totals 14 residues. Germline values: CDR1 SGHRS, CDR2 YFSETQ. Trimming took 2 bases from V and 8 from J, leaving 13 bases between them. Here the CDR3 DNA reads TGCGCCAGCAGCTTTGGGGAGGGGAACGAAAAACTGTTTTTT. Encoded protein: CASSFGEGNEKLFF.

This chain connects TRBV9 to TRBJ2-1; D unresolved. Trimming cost V 0 bases and J 6 bases, with 10 bases left between them. CDR1 and CDR2 from the germline V gene are SGDLS and YYNGEE. The CDR3 consists of 14 residues. CDR3: CASSVAQQLNEQFF. CDR3 DNA sequence: TGTGCCAGCAGCGTAGCGCAACAGCTCAATGAGCAGTTCTTC.

The V gene is TRBV6-5, the J gene TRBJ1-6, with D possibly matching TRBD1 (5 bases). Germline V gene lookup returns CDR1 MNHEY and CDR2 SVGAGI. The V and J ends lost 0 bases and 10 bases respectively, with 13 bases between them. The CDR3 has 15 residues. The CDR3 coding sequence is TGTGCCAGCAGTTACTCCGTGAAAGGGGTATCACCCCTCCACTTT. As protein: CASSYSVKGVSPLHF.

V is TRBV5-1 and J is TRBJ2-3, with D possibly being TRBD1 (7 bases). Germline V gene data show CDR1 as SGHRS and CDR2 as YFSETQ. This CDR3 has 16 amino acids. V gave up 4 bases and J gave up 0 bases, with 15 bases separating them. This CDR3 is CASSLQGGLSTDTQYF. The DNA of the CDR3 is TGCGCCAGCAGCCTCCAGGGGGGCCTAAGCACAGATACGCAGTATTTT. Combining the CDR3 with reference TRBV5-1 and TRBJ2-3 gives the whole variable domain KAGVTQTPRYLIKTRGQQVTLSCSPISGHRSVSWYQQTPGQGLQFLFEYFSETQRNKGNFPGRFSGRQFSNSRSEMNVSTLELGDSALYLCASSLQGGLSTDTQYFGPGTRLTVL.

This chain links TRBV5-1 with TRBJ2-3; 16 bases are a match to TRBD2. This CDR3 contains 17 residues. The trim removed 3 bases at V and 1 base at J, leaving 2 bases unmatched. Germline lookup yields CDR1 SGHRS and CDR2 YFSETQ. The CDR3 sequence is CASSSGLAGGGTDTQYF. As DNA, the CDR3 is TGCGCCAGCAGCTCGGGACTAGCGGGGGGGGGCACAGATACGCAGTATTTT.

The rearrangement uses TRBV30 and TRBJ1-2; 7 bases fit TRBD1. Germline assignment: CDR1 GTSNPN and CDR2 SVGIG (reference sequence). CDR3 size: 13 residues. V was pared by 3 bases and J by 4 bases, with 5 bases of the junction left unmatched. CDR3 nucleotides: TGTGCCTGGAGGTACGGGACAGCCTATGGCTACACCTTC. Its translation: CAWRYGTAYGYTF.

Turning to this clone: The conserved phenylalanine or tryptophan normally closing the CDR3 is absent here, so this likely arose from a read error. It is unclear where the CDR3 begins or ends on the DNA, so no DNA is shown, and the CDR3 is as TCRdb lists it. V usage is TRBV5-1 and J usage is TRBJ1-1; the DNA was not compared with TRBD1, the D call given in the table. The CDR3 is 9 residues long, counting both termini. The germline V gene encodes CDR1 SGHRS and CDR2 YFSETQ. Here the CDR3 reads CASRRVAGD.

This chain uses TRBV2 with TRBJ2-3; the D is unclear. CDR1 SNHLY and CDR2 FYNNEI come from the germline V gene. The CDR3 runs to 13 residues. Trimming removed 6 bases from V and 7 bases from J, with 14 bases in between. CDR3 protein: CASRQRDTHTQYF. In nucleotides, the CDR3 is TGTGCCAGCAGACAGAGAGATACCCATACGCAGTATTTT.

The DNA for the CDR3 is TGTGCCACCAGCAGAGCCCTGAGGGAAGCTTTCTTT. It is translated as CATSRALREAFF. The chain combines TRBV15 with TRBJ1-1; D gene unclear. Trimming took off 1 base at V and 8 bases at J, with 8 bases between the two ends. The V gene's germline CDR1 is LNHNV and CDR2 YYDKDF (reference sequence). CDR3 length equals 12 residues.

The chain uses TRBV5-6 and TRBJ1-2; TRBD1 matches 11 bases. Per germline, CDR1 SGHDT and CDR2 YYEEEE. This CDR3 region has 18 residues. With 0 bases clipped from V and 1 base from J, the junction kept 8 bases outside the gene matches. The CDR3 sequence is CASSLAGTGGWGNYGYTF. As DNA, the CDR3 is TGTGCCAGCAGCTTGGCCGGGACAGGGGGTTGGGGTAACTATGGCTACACCTTC.

The rearrangement uses TRBV28 and TRBJ1-6; 7 bases fit TRBD1. V lost 2 bases and J lost 10; bases outside the gene matches: 8. From germline, CDR1 is MDHEN and CDR2 SYDVKM. The CDR3 extends over 15 amino acids. The CDR3 region has the DNA TGTGCCAGCAGTTTAGCCGACAGGGACAACTCACCCCTCCACTTT. Residues: CASSLADRDNSPLHF.

V and J are TRBV5-5 and TRBJ1-5; the D is unclear. The CDR3 consists of 15 residues. Trimming stripped 1 base from V and 3 bases from J, with 11 bases between. CDR1 is SGHKS, CDR2 YYEKEE, per germline (reference sequence). The CDR3: CASSLMPGVNQPQHF. The CDR3 nucleotides read TGTGCCAGCAGCTTGATGCCCGGGGTCAATCAGCCCCAGCATTTT.

V and J are TRBV18 and TRBJ1-3; no firm D call. The germline CDR1 and CDR2 sequences are KGHSH and LQKENI. V dropped 2 bases and J dropped 0 bases, with 11 bases sitting between them. This CDR3 region has 16 residues. The CDR3 region has the DNA TGTGCCAGCTCACCAAATACCTACCGCTCTGGAAACACCATATATTTT. Translating gives CASSPNTYRSGNTIYF. Full variable domain (missing parts from reference TRBV18 and TRBJ1-3): NAGVMQNPRHLVRRRGQEARLRCSPMKGHSHVYWYRQLPEEGLKFMVYLQKENIIDESGMPKERFSAEFPKEGPSILRIQQVVRGDSAAYFCASSPNTYRSGNTIYFGEGSWLTVV.

The chain uses TRBV28 and TRBJ1-2; tentative D call: TRBD1 (5 bases). Looked up from germline, CDR1 is MDHEN and CDR2 is SYDVKM. V lost 1 base to trimming and J lost 8 bases, with 8 bases between them. The CDR3 contains 12 residues. CDR3 nucleotides: TGTGCCAGCAGTTTATTGGAGGGGGGCTACACCTTC. Translating it yields CASSLLEGGYTF.

The V and J genes are TRBV2 and TRBJ1-6, with 10 bases identical to TRBD1. CDR1 is SNHLY, CDR2 FYNNEI, per germline. After removal of 6 bases from V and 7 bases from J, the junction contained 6 bases not matched to a gene. CDR3 size: 15 residues. The chain's CDR3 is CASRPGTGENSPLHF. DNA of the CDR3: TGTGCCAGCAGGCCCGGGACAGGGGAAAATTCACCCCTCCACTTT. The variable domain in full, with the rest retrieved from reference TRBV2 and TRBJ1-6, is EPEVTQTPSHQVTQMGQEVILRCVPISNHLYFYWYRQILGQKVEFLVSFYNNEISEKSEIFDDQFSVERPDGSNFTLKIRSTKLEDSAMYFCASRPGTGENSPLHFGNGTRLTVT.

The chain links TRBV5-1 to TRBJ2-2; 9 bases are a match to TRBD1. Germline V CDR1 and CDR2: SGHRS, YFSETQ. The CDR3 has 15 amino acids. After removal of 2 bases from V and 7 bases from J, the junction contained 6 bases not matched to a gene. For the CDR3, the DNA is TGCGCCAGCAGCTTCCGGACGGGACAGGGCGGGGAGCTGTTTTTT. It encodes CASSFRTGQGGELFF.

The chain has TRBV6-4 and TRBJ1-6; 7 bases align to TRBD1. The V gene's germline CDR1 is MRHNA and CDR2 SNTAGT. The CDR3 spans 15 residues. The V segment lost 3 bases and the J segment 8 bases; nucleotides outside the gene matches: 7. Here the CDR3 reads CASSEGGDSYSPLHF. CDR3 sequence (DNA): TGTGCCAGCAGTGAAGGTGGGGACAGTTATTCACCCCTCCACTTT.

Regarding this clone: This sample includes further DNA sequences coding for the same CDR3. This chain connects TRBV5-1 to TRBJ2-6; D might be TRBD2 (5 bases). Germline-derived CDR1 and CDR2 are SGHRS and YFSETQ. This CDR3 comprises 15 residues. The V gene lost 0 bases and the J gene lost 1 base, with 5 bases spanning the gap. CDR3 in amino acids: CASSLGGSGANVLTF. The CDR3 region has the DNA TGCGCCAGCAGCTTGGGCGGGTCTGGGGCCAACGTCCTGACTTTC.